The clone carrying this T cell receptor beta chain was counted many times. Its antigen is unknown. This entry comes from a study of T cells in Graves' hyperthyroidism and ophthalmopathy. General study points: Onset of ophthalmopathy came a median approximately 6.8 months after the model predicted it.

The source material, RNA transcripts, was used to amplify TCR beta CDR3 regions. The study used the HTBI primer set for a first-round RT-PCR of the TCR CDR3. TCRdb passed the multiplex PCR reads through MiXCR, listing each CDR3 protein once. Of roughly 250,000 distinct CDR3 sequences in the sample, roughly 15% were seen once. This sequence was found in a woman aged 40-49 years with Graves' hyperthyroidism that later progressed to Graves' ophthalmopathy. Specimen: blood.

In nucleotides, the CDR3 is TGTGCCAGCAGCTTACACCCGACAGGGAACGGCAATGAGCAGTTCTTC. As protein: CASSLHPTGNGNEQFF. The chain employs TRBV7-2 and TRBJ2-1, with 7 bases matching TRBD1. This CDR3 spans 16 amino acids. The ends lost 2 bases at V and 6 bases at J; junction bases unmatched: 10. Germline-derived CDR1 and CDR2 are SGHTA and FQGNSA.